Sequencing of this TCR beta chain was carried out in a study of T cell repertoires in cytomegalovirus infection. At the level of the study: Both a matching HLA type and CMV infection were indicated by public TCR beta signatures.

The table lists this clonotype with a few counts. The antigen remains undetermined. TCRdb re-called the reads with MiXCR, one entry per CDR3 protein. The data contain hundreds of thousands of distinct CDR3 sequences, around a third of them singletons. CDR1 and CDR2 from the germline V gene are MGHRA and YSYEKL. The length of the CDR3 is 18 residues. V lost 3 bases to trimming and J lost 5 bases; unmatched junction nucleotides: 13. The sequence derives from a human donor in good health (CMV status not recorded). Some clones in this sample may be carry-over from other donors' samples. The chain recombines TRBV4-1 with TRBJ2-1; 10 bases line up with TRBD2. This material consisted of cultured CD8+ T cells from PBMCs, taken from culture after CMV antigen stimulation. The CDR3 nucleotides are TGCGCCAGCAGCCACCCCCCGGCTAGCGGGGGTTTCGACAATGAGCAGTTCTTC. This codes for CASSHPPASGGFDNEQFF.